The 11 T cell receptor beta chains presented below share a single source sample, sequenced in a study of blood T cell repertoires in COVID-19. Some clones are missing from TCRdb's copy, which holds only in-frame ones; the method was immunoSEQ multiplex PCR. The sample carries about 220,000 clones, around 86% recorded once. Sequenced input: peripheral blood. These receptors were obtained from a woman between 45 and 60 years old with COVID-19, enrolled during active disease.

The chain couples TRBV19 to TRBJ2-2; TRBD2 matches 10 bases. This CDR3 is built from 19 residues. CDR1 and CDR2 (germline): LNHDA, SQIVND (reference sequence). Germline trimming cut 7 bases from V and 5 bases from J; bases unmatched to any gene: 19. In nucleotides, the CDR3 is TGTGCCAGTACCCACCGGCGGGGTAGCGGGGGGTTGGGGACCGGGGAGCTGTTTTTT. Translating gives CASTHRRGSGGLGTGELFF.

The rearrangement joins TRBV7-9 to TRBJ2-3, with 7 nucleotides matching TRBD1. V shed 1 base and J 3 bases; nucleotides not matched to a gene: 7. The CDR3 covers 16 residues. Germline V lookup: CDR1 SEHNR, CDR2 FQNEAQ (reference sequence). The CDR3: CASSLVPSGGTDTQYF. The CDR3, as DNA: TGTGCCAGCAGCTTAGTCCCGTCAGGGGGTACAGATACGCAGTATTTT. Variable domain in full (rest from reference TRBV7-9 and TRBJ2-3): DTGVSQNPRHKITKRGQNVTFRCDPISEHNRLYWYRQTLGQGPEFLTYFQNEAQLEKSRLLSDRFSAERPKGSFSTLEIQRTEQGDSAMYLCASSLVPSGGTDTQYFGPGTRLTVL.

The genes are TRBV6-6 and TRBJ1-2, with D possibly TRBD1 on 6 matching bases. This CDR3 has 15 residues. CDR1 MNHNY and CDR2 SVGAGI come from the germline V gene (reference sequence). The ends were cut back, 0 bases at V and 4 bases at J, with 12 bases in the middle. The CDR3 DNA sequence: TGTGCCAGCAGTTACTCGATGCGGACAGCCTATGGCTACACCTTC. This gives the protein CASSYSMRTAYGYTF.

The chain employs TRBV9 and TRBJ2-4; 7 bases agree with TRBD2. V dropped 4 bases and J dropped 2; count of bases not matched to a gene: 6. Germline lookup yields CDR1 SGDLS and CDR2 YYNGEE. This CDR3 is 15 amino acids long. The chain's CDR3 is CASSLREAPKNIQYF. The CDR3 DNA follows: TGTGCCAGCAGCCTACGGGAGGCCCCCAAAAACATTCAGTACTTC.

V gene TRBV5-3 combines with J gene TRBJ1-4, with 7 bases aligning to TRBD1. TRBV5-3 is identified as an open reading frame with a role that is uncertain. CDR3 length: 14 residues. After removal of 3 bases from V and 6 bases from J, the junction contained 5 bases not matched to a gene. CDR3 sequence (DNA): TGTGCCAGAAGCTGTGGACAGGCTTATGAAAAACTGTTTTTT. Translated: CARSCGQAYEKLFF.

The J gene is TRBJ2-3, the V gene TRBV12-5; 13 bases match TRBD2. The J segment lost 2 bases and the V segment lost 7 bases, leaving 15 bases of the junction unmatched. Germline V CDR1 and CDR2: LGHNT, FRNRAP. This CDR3 region has 19 residues. The CDR3: CASAHRSRLAGGVTDTQYF. CDR3 in DNA: TGTGCTAGTGCCCACAGATCGAGACTAGCGGGGGGCGTCACAGATACGCAGTATTTT.

The V and J genes are TRBV4-2 and TRBJ2-5, with TRBD2 identical over 7 bases. The CDR3 contains 15 residues. Germline V gene data show CDR1 as LGHNA and CDR2 as YNFKEQ. V lost 4 bases to trimming and J lost 2 bases; unmatched junction nucleotides: 7. CDR3 nucleotides: TGTGCCAGCAGCCCGACTAGCTCCCAACAAGAGACCCAGTACTTC. It is translated as CASSPTSSQQETQYF.

V is TRBV11-3 and J is TRBJ2-3, with TRBD2 matching 7 bases. Germline V gene lookup returns CDR1 SGHNT and CDR2 YENEEA. The CDR3 runs to 16 residues. V lost 6 bases and J lost 4; bases outside the gene matches: 13. In DNA, the CDR3 is TGTGCCAGCAGTGGTGCCGGGACGGGGGGATCAGATACGCAGTATTTT. It encodes CASSGAGTGGSDTQYF.

The chain couples TRBV6-5 to TRBJ1-1; 9 bases are shared with TRBD1. Per germline, CDR1 MNHEY and CDR2 SVGAGI. Losses at the gene ends were 5 bases for V and 4 bases for J; bases not matched to a gene: 5. The CDR3 has 14 amino acids. The CDR3 nucleotides are TGTGCCAGCAGTCGGACAGGGGTGGGCACTGAAGCTTTCTTT. Amino acid sequence: CASSRTGVGTEAFF.

CDR3 in amino acids: CASSPGGLGSYNEQFF. The CDR3 DNA sequence: TGTGCCAGCAGCCCCGGGGGACTAGGATCCTACAATGAGCAGTTCTTC. The rearrangement links TRBV5-4 to TRBJ2-1, with 8 bases aligning to TRBD2. The J segment lost 1 base and the V segment lost 4 bases, leaving 7 bases of the junction unmatched. Germline CDR1 is SGHNT and CDR2 is YYREEE (reference sequence). CDR3 length: 16 amino acids.

This clone was seen once. The gene calls are TRBV11-3 and TRBJ2-1; 8 nucleotides match TRBD1. The CDR3 extends over 14 amino acids. The junction had 6 bases not matched to a gene; V was cut back by 6 bases and J by 5 bases. Germline values: CDR1 SGHNT, CDR2 YENEEA. The CDR3 DNA follows: TGTGCCAGCAGTAAAACGACAGGGGACAATGAGCAGTTCTTC. Amino acid sequence: CASSKTTGDNEQFF.